The 19 T cell receptor beta chains below come from one sample, sequenced in a study of T cells in Graves' hyperthyroidism and ophthalmopathy. RNA transcripts provided the source from which TCR beta CDR3 regions were amplified. First-round RT-PCR of the TCR CDR3 relied on the HTBI primer set. TCRdb reprocessed the multiplex PCR reads via MiXCR and lists one record per CDR3 protein. The data hold about 640,000 distinct CDR3 sequences, with less than 25% observed a single time. Sequenced sample: blood. The receptors here all came from a man aged 25-40 years with Graves' ophthalmopathy.

This chain connects TRBV4-1 to TRBJ2-7; TRBD2 matches at 7 bases. The germline CDR1 and CDR2 sequences are MGHRA and YSYEKL. The CDR3 has 14 amino acids. V was clipped by 3 bases and J by 5 bases; unmatched bases: 7. CDR3 sequence (DNA): TGCGCCAGCAGCCAGTACCCGGGGAGGGACGAGCAGTACTTC. Its protein is CASSQYPGRDEQYF.

This clonotype was observed a handful of times. The chain uses TRBV7-3 and TRBJ1-2, with 8 positions matching TRBD1. The trim removed 4 bases at V and 8 bases at J, leaving 6 bases unmatched. Germline CDR1 SGHTA, CDR2 FQGTGA. This CDR3 has 13 residues. The CDR3 region is CASSSRGQGGYTF. CDR3 coding DNA: TGTGCCAGCAGCTCCCGAGGACAGGGAGGCTACACCTTC.

In its sample, this clonotype was seen a few times. The chain links TRBV9 to TRBJ1-2; D remains ambiguous. The V end lost 0 bases, the J end lost 8 bases, and 11 bases lay between the germline ends. The CDR3 sequence is 13 residues long. Germline CDR1 reads SGDLS; CDR2 reads YYNGEE. Here the CDR3 DNA reads TGTGCCAGCAGCGTAGGGTACAGCGAGGGCTACACCTTC. As protein: CASSVGYSEGYTF.

The genes are TRBV28 and TRBJ2-1; D might be TRBD2 (6 bases). V gave up 7 bases and J gave up 11 bases, with 21 bases separating them. CDR1 and CDR2 (germline): MDHEN, SYDVKM. The CDR3 extends over 14 amino acids. CDR3 DNA: TGTGCCAGCAATAGGGGAGGCGCGGTGAATAAGCAGTTCTTC. Residues: CASNRGGAVNKQFF.

This clonotype was seen a handful of times. The chain recombines TRBV29-1 with TRBJ2-2; 7 nucleotides agree with TRBD2. From germline, CDR1 is SQVTM and CDR2 ANQGSEA. The V segment lost 4 bases and the J segment 0 bases; nucleotides outside the gene matches: 5. This CDR3 is built from 15 residues. The CDR3 reads CSVVRGLANTGELFF. The CDR3 DNA reads as TGCAGCGTTGTGCGGGGGTTGGCGAACACCGGGGAGCTGTTTTTT.

This clonotype has more than one count but fewer than ten. The chain is built from TRBV20-1 and TRBJ2-2; tentatively, D is TRBD1 (6 bases). The CDR3 is 13 amino acids. V dropped 6 bases and J dropped 1 base, with 9 bases sitting between them. Germline lookup yields CDR1 DFQATT and CDR2 SNEGSKA (reference sequence). The CDR3 spells CSAGTQNTGELFF. The DNA for the CDR3 is TGCAGTGCCGGGACACAGAACACCGGGGAGCTGTTTTTT.

At least ten counts were recorded for this clonotype. This chain links TRBV2 with TRBJ1-1; D uncertain. Trimming stripped 2 bases from V and 1 base from J, with 8 bases between. The length of the CDR3 is 14 residues. CDR1 and CDR2 (germline): SNHLY, FYNNEI. The CDR3 sequence: CASSEQDQNTEAFF. The CDR3 DNA sequence: TGTGCCAGCAGTGAACAAGACCAGAACACTGAAGCTTTCTTT.

This clonotype came up many times. V is TRBV30 and J is TRBJ1-1; no clear D. CDR3 size: 13 residues. V was cut by 0 bases and J by 3 bases, with 8 bases left in between. CDR1 and CDR2 (germline): GTSNPN, SVGIG (reference sequence). The CDR3 is CAWSVEGHTEAFF. CDR3 nucleotides: TGTGCCTGGAGTGTTGAGGGTCACACTGAAGCTTTCTTT.

The V call is TRBV12-3 or TRBV12-4, the J call TRBJ1-5, with TRBD1 matching 7 bases. The ends lost 5 bases at V and 6 bases at J; junction bases unmatched: 4. The CDR3 contains 13 residues. CDR3 in amino acids: CASSTTGPQPQHF. The CDR3 DNA reads TGTGCCAGCAGTACGACAGGGCCTCAGCCCCAGCATTTT.

The J gene is TRBJ1-5, the V gene TRBV30; perhaps TRBD1 as D (5 bases). CDR3 length equals 14 residues. Germline lookup yields CDR1 GTSNPN and CDR2 SVGIG (reference sequence). The germline V and J ends were trimmed by 0 bases and 6 bases, with 12 bases remaining between them. CDR3: CAWSVQGVVQPQHF. DNA for the CDR3: TGTGCCTGGAGTGTACAAGGGGTGGTTCAGCCCCAGCATTTT.

This clonotype was seen ten or more times. V gene TRBV2 combines with J gene TRBJ2-1; 8 bases line up with TRBD2. Trimming took 6 bases from V and 2 from J; bases not matched to a gene: 3. Germline CDR1 SNHLY, CDR2 FYNNEI. This CDR3 is built from 14 residues. CDR3 protein: CASRGSGTYNEQFF. The CDR3 DNA follows: TGTGCCAGCAGGGGTAGCGGGACCTACAATGAGCAGTTCTTC. Full variable domain (missing parts from reference TRBV2 and TRBJ2-1): EPEVTQTPSHQVTQMGQEVILRCVPISNHLYFYWYRQILGQKVEFLVSFYNNEISEKSEIFDDQFSVERPDGSNFTLKIRSTKLEDSAMYFCASRGSGTYNEQFFGPGTRLTVL.

The chain carries TRBV6-1 and TRBJ1-6; 8 bases map to TRBD1. Germline V gene sequence: CDR1 MNHNS, CDR2 SASEGT. Trimming cost V 7 bases and J 8 bases; bases outside gene matches: 4. The CDR3 contains 13 residues. DNA of the CDR3: TGTGCCAGCACTGGACAGGGATATTCACCCCTCCACTTT. This encodes CASTGQGYSPLHF.

This clonotype was detected ten times or more. This chain joins TRBV13 and TRBJ2-3, with D tentatively TRBD2 (6 bases). V lost 2 bases, J lost 6 bases, and 9 bases lay in between. Germline lookup yields CDR1 PRHDT and CDR2 FYEKMQ (reference sequence). This CDR3 has 13 residues. DNA for the CDR3: TGTGCCAGCAGCTTAACCGGGAGTGATACGCAGTATTTT. It encodes CASSLTGSDTQYF.

A few counts support this clonotype. The chain employs TRBV2 and TRBJ2-3, with 8 bases that match TRBD2. J lost 0 bases, V lost 3 bases, and 8 bases had no gene match. Germline V gene data show CDR1 as SNHLY and CDR2 as FYNNEI. The length of the CDR3 is 17 residues. The chain's CDR3 is CASSDPLSGTSTDTQYF. CDR3 DNA sequence: TGTGCCAGCAGTGATCCTCTTAGCGGGACTAGCACAGATACGCAGTATTTT.

The rearrangement uses TRBV12-3 or TRBV12-4 and TRBJ2-7; D not resolved. V was pared by 0 bases and J by 0 bases, with 9 bases between. The length of the CDR3 is 15 residues. The CDR3 coding sequence is TGTGCCAGCAGTTTAGCAGGCAGCCTCTCCTACGAGCAGTACTTC. Translation gives CASSLAGSLSYEQYF.

This clonotype was recorded many times. The chain uses TRBV2 and TRBJ1-2; D uncertain. In germline, CDR1 is SNHLY, CDR2 FYNNEI. V lost 7 bases and J lost 13, with 16 bases in between. CDR3 length equals 11 residues. DNA of the CDR3: TGTGCCAGCACCGCGGAAGGTGCGCGCACCTTC. Residues: CASTAEGARTF.

In DNA form, the CDR3 reads TGCGCCAGCAGCCAGGAGGGGGGTCCCTACGAGCAGTACTTC. Amino acid sequence: CASSQEGGPYEQYF. The V and J genes are TRBV4-1 and TRBJ2-7, with D perhaps matching TRBD1 or TRBD2 (6 bases each). This CDR3 region has 14 residues. V was shortened by 3 bases and J by 2 bases, with 11 bases between the two germline ends. CDR1 is MGHRA and CDR2 is YSYEKL in the germline V gene.

This clonotype was observed a handful of times. This chain connects TRBV9 to TRBJ2-7; 10 bases line up with TRBD2. From germline, CDR1 is SGDLS and CDR2 YYNGEE. This CDR3 has 15 amino acids. Trimming at V came to 0 bases and at J to 2 bases, leaving 2 bases not matched to a gene. In nucleotides, the CDR3 is TGTGCCAGCAGCGTAGCTGGGACTAGCGCCTACGAGCAGTACTTC. Translation gives CASSVAGTSAYEQYF.

This clonotype was found many times. The chain combines TRBV7-2 with TRBJ1-2; D might be TRBD1 (5 bases). This CDR3 spans 15 amino acids. Germline V gene lookup returns CDR1 SGHTA and CDR2 FQGNSA. V shed 0 bases and J shed 5 bases, with 13 bases lying between them. The DNA of the CDR3 is TGTGCCAGCAGCTTAGCGTCGGGACCGCAATATGGCTACACCTTC. Translation: CASSLASGPQYGYTF. Together with reference TRBV7-2 and TRBJ1-2, the CDR3 gives the full variable domain: GAGVSQSPSNKVTEKGKDVELRCDPISGHTALYWYRQSLGQGLEFLIYFQGNSAPDKSGLPSDRFSAERTGGSVSTLTIQRTQQEDSAVYLCASSLASGPQYGYTFGSGTRLTVV.